The following is a T cell receptor beta chain sequence with its context. What it binds is not known. This may be a read error, as it is one base from a much larger clone. The entry originates in a study of blood T cells in healthy people across ages. CDR1 is SGHVS and CDR2 is FQNEAQ in the germline V gene. This CDR3 contains 15 residues. The junction had 11 bases not matched to a gene; V was cut back by 5 bases and J by 7 bases. Study-level findings and limits: Among T cells, TCR beta diversity per million cells dropped roughly linearly as age rose.

Primed by a sample-barcoded 5' primer and a J-beta primer mix, a second PCR proceeded for 7 to 11 cycles. Using its own MiXCR run on the 5' RACE reads, TCRdb lists one record per CDR3 protein. There are 600,000 or so distinct CDR3 sequences in the sample; about 30% occur only once, and 15% to 18% lies in the top ten. This TCR was sampled from an elderly woman in good health. What was sequenced was blood. V usage is TRBV7-8 and J usage is TRBJ2-7, with 10 bases matching TRBD1. DNA for the CDR3: TGTGCCAGCAGCACAGACAGGGGGCCCTCCAATGAGCAGTACTTC. Residues: CASSTDRGPSNEQYF.